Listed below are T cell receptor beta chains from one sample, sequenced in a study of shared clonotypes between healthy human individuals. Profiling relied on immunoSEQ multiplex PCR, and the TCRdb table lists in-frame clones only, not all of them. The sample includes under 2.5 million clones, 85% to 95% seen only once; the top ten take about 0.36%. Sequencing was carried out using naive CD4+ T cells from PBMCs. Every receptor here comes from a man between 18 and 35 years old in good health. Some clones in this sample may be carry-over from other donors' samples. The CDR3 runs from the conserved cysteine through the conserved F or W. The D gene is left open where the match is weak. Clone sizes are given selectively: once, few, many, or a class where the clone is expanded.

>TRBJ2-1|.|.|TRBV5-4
TGTGCCAGCAGAACCACCATCCGGGACAACTACAATGAGCAGTTCTTC
CASRTTIRDNYNEQFF
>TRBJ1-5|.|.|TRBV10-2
TGCGCCAGCAGGGAACTGGGACCCCAAGGCCCCCAGCATTTT
CASRELGPQGPQHF
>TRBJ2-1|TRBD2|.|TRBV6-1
TGTGCCAGTGGACCCGGGACTAGCAGTTCAGATGAGCAGTTCTTC
CASGPGTSSSDEQFF
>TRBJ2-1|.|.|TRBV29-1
TGCAGCGTTGCGCCAGATTCCTACAATGAGCAGTTCTTC
CSVAPDSYNEQFF
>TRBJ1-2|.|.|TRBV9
TGTGCCAGCAGCCCCCGGGGCTATGGCTACACCTTC
CASSPRGYGYTF
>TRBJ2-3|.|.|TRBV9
TGTGCCAGCAGCGTGGTAGGGCCCGCAGATACGCAGTATTTT
CASSVVGPADTQYF
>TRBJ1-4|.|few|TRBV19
TGTGCCAGTTCGCTAGTAAGAAATGAAAAACTGTTTTTT
CASSLVRNEKLFF
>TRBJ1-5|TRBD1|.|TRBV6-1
TGTGCCAGCAGTGACCGAACAGGGGGGGTGGGCAATCAGCCCCAGCATTTT
CASSDRTGGVGNQPQHF
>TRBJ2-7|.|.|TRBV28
TGTGCCAGCAGAGACGGGGGCTACGAGCAGTACTTC
CASRDGGYEQYF
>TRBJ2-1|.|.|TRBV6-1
TGTGCCAGCACCTTGATCGCGGTTGGGGAGCAGTTCTTC
CASTLIAVGEQFF
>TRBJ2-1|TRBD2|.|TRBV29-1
TGCAGCGTTCCGACTAGCGGGAGGTACAATGAGCAGTTCTTC
CSVPTSGRYNEQFF
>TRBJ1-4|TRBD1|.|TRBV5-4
TGTGCCAGCAGCCGGGACAGGGGCGAAAAACTGTTTTTT
CASSRDRGEKLFF
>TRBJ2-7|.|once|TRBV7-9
TGTGCCAGCAGCCAAGGTGCGGGAAACTACGAGCAGTACTTC
CASSQGAGNYEQYF
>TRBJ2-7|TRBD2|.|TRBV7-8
TGTGCCAGCAGCGGACGACTAGCCGCCGAGCAGTACTTC
CASSGRLAAEQYF
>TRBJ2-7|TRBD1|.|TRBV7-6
TGTGCCAGCAGCTTAGTAACAGGGGAGAGTTACGAGCAGTACTTC
CASSLVTGESYEQYF